This T cell receptor (beta chain) was sequenced in a study of technical replicates of blood from a few donors. There are 14 residues in the CDR3. V dropped 5 bases and J dropped 5 bases, with 12 bases sitting between them. Germline assignment: CDR1 MDHEN and CDR2 SYDVKM. Using immunoSEQ multiplex PCR, the repertoire was profiled, and TCRdb retains in-frame clones only, with some absent. The sample holds about 83,000 clones, around nine tenths seen once. The rearrangement links TRBV28 to TRBJ1-4; D is perhaps TRBD1 (6 bases). The sample taken for sequencing was T cells isolated from PBMCs. This clonotype originated in a human donor in good health. The CDR3 here is CASSRAGDNEKLFF. CDR3 nucleotide sequence: TGTGCCAGCAGTAGAGCAGGGGACAATGAAAAACTGTTTTTT.